Below, one T cell receptor (beta chain) is given with its context. Its antigen is unidentified. This specimen belongs to a study of cytomegalovirus exposure and HLA in healthy donors. The V segment lost 7 bases and the J segment 1 base; nucleotides outside the gene matches: 11. The CDR3 runs 16 residues. Germline V CDR1 and CDR2: SGHKS, YYEKEE (reference sequence). Points from the study as a whole: In an earlier analysis, in some 500 donors, most V segments appeared productive either ~90% or ~30% of the time. The study put some 160 TCR beta chains on its list as cytomegalovirus-associated. In a later analysis, specific HLA alleles were associated with more than 15,000 TCR beta sequences at a 0.05 false discovery rate.

The PCR had 60 Vbeta and 13 Jbeta primers. The protocol was immunoSEQ multiplex PCR, while the TCRdb copy is restricted to in-frame clones and leaves out a portion. Seen here are approximately 110,000 clones, around 82% observed once, and the top ten hold approximately 3.8%. The donors gave bone marrow, and they were healthy. This clonotype was sampled from a man aged 35 to 55 in good health and CMV-seronegative. V and J are TRBV5-5 and TRBJ2-3; 8 bases map to TRBD1. Sequencing was performed on PBMCs. CDR3 bases: TGTGCCAGCGGATTGTCGCCGGGACAGGGCACAGATACGCAGTATTTT. Its translation: CASGLSPGQGTDTQYF.